A single sample gave rise to the 18 T cell receptor beta chains below, sequenced in a study of spatial heterogeneity in lung cancer. TCRdb used MiXCR to reprocess the 5' RACE reads, holding one entry per CDR3 protein. The profile covers roughly 4,200 distinct CDR3 sequences, with more than 15% appearing a single time and approximately 65% taken by the ten largest. As for time point: sample taken at primary tumor resection. In each case, whole RNA from tumor, nontumor lung or frozen PBMC was sequenced unsorted. Sequences were derived from PBMCs, sampled at surgery. These TCRs come from a male donor with early-stage non-small cell lung cancer.

Ten or more counts support this clonotype. The J gene is TRBJ2-5, the V gene TRBV5-1; 9 bases are a match to TRBD2. V shed 5 bases, J shed 3 bases, and the junction held 8 bases outside the gene matches. This CDR3 comprises 15 residues. Germline CDR1 reads SGHRS; CDR2 reads YFSETQ. CDR3 loop: CASRSSGRGEETQYF. Written as DNA, the CDR3 is TGCGCCAGCAGGAGTAGCGGGAGAGGGGAAGAGACCCAGTACTTC.

This clonotype was recorded a few times. The rearrangement uses TRBV2 and TRBJ2-2; D possibly corresponds to TRBD2 (6 bases). Germline lookup yields CDR1 SNHLY and CDR2 FYNNEI. The CDR3 covers 15 residues. Trimming pared 7 bases from V and 1 base from J, leaving 13 bases between. In DNA, the CDR3 is TGTGCCAGCATGCGGGGAGGCCTGAACACCGGGGAGCTGTTTTTT. Its translation: CASMRGGLNTGELFF. Combining the CDR3 with reference TRBV2 and TRBJ2-2 gives the whole variable domain EPEVTQTPSHQVTQMGQEVILRCVPISNHLYFYWYRQILGQKVEFLVSFYNNEISEKSEIFDDQFSVERPDGSNFTLKIRSTKLEDSAMYFCASMRGGLNTGELFFGEGSRLTVL.

The chain links TRBV6-6 to TRBJ2-1; D not certain. Trimming cost V 5 bases and J 5 bases, with 13 bases left between them. From germline, CDR1 is MNHNY and CDR2 SVGAGI (reference sequence). The CDR3 runs 14 residues. The CDR3 sequence: CASSPVGTHNEQFF. The CDR3 nucleotides read TGTGCCAGCAGTCCCGTGGGTACCCACAATGAGCAGTTCTTC.

This clonotype was found many times. This rearrangement joins TRBV7-2 to TRBJ2-7; a possible D gene is TRBD2 (6 bases). This CDR3 comprises 15 residues. Germline values: CDR1 SGHTA, CDR2 FQGNSA. V lost 7 bases to trimming and J lost 0 bases, with 16 bases between them. This chain's CDR3 is CASNPGQGGSYEQYF. The CDR3 DNA reads as TGTGCCAGCAACCCGGGCCAGGGAGGCTCCTACGAGCAGTACTTC.

This clonotype came up many times. The chain carries TRBV13 and TRBJ2-7, with 10 bases fitting TRBD2. The CDR3 is 14 residues long. Germline trimming cut 1 base from V and 6 bases from J; bases unmatched to any gene: 3. From germline, CDR1 is PRHDT and CDR2 FYEKMQ (reference sequence). CDR3: CASSLEGTSAEQYF. The CDR3 DNA sequence: TGTGCCAGCAGCTTAGAGGGGACTAGCGCCGAGCAGTACTTC.

This clonotype is large (0.1 to 1%) in the sample. V is TRBV12-3 or TRBV12-4 and J is TRBJ2-7; 11 positions match TRBD1. The CDR3 is made up of 15 amino acids. V lost 6 bases and J lost 7; bases outside the gene matches: 11. CDR3 region: CASSFRTGGLEEQYF. In nucleotides, the CDR3 is TGTGCCAGCAGCTTTCGGACAGGGGGCCTGGAAGAGCAGTACTTC.

Many counts were recorded for this clonotype. This chain uses TRBV6-5 with TRBJ2-2; perhaps TRBD2 as D (6 bases). The germline CDR1 and CDR2 sequences are MNHEY and SVGAGI. CDR3 length: 15 amino acids. V was shortened by 7 bases and J by 4 bases, with 16 bases between the two germline ends. The CDR3 is CASTVVQGGTGELFF. CDR3 DNA: TGTGCCAGCACCGTCGTCCAGGGAGGCACCGGGGAGCTGTTTTTT.

This clonotype is classed as medium-sized (0.01 to 0.1%). The V and J genes are TRBV29-1 and TRBJ2-7; 12 bases match TRBD2. Germline trimming cut 6 bases from V and 5 bases from J; bases unmatched to any gene: 8. CDR1 is SQVTM and CDR2 is ANQGSEA in the germline V gene. The CDR3 has 14 amino acids. This chain's CDR3 is CSVTGLAGKDEQYF. CDR3 DNA: TGCAGCGTAACCGGACTAGCGGGAAAGGACGAGCAGTACTTC.

This clonotype was detected a few times. The chain is built from TRBV6-2 or TRBV6-3 and TRBJ2-7; 9 bases match TRBD1. J lost 0 bases, V lost 5 bases, and 5 bases had no gene match. CDR3 size: 15 residues. Per the germline V gene, CDR1 is MNHEY and CDR2 is SVGEGT. The CDR3 DNA is TGTGCCAGCAGTCCGGACAGGGGAATCTCCTACGAGCAGTACTTC. This encodes CASSPDRGISYEQYF.

The chain links TRBV19 to TRBJ2-7; 9 bases line up with TRBD2. The V segment lost 3 bases and the J segment 4 bases; nucleotides outside the gene matches: 4. This CDR3 contains 14 residues. The germline CDR1 and CDR2 sequences are LNHDA and SQIVND (reference sequence). CDR3 coding DNA: TGTGCCAGTAGTATCGAGGGACTAGCTTACGAGCAGTACTTC. Encoded protein: CASSIEGLAYEQYF.

This clonotype is medium-sized by share. The chain carries TRBV7-2 and TRBJ2-2, with D uncertain. The CDR3 has 13 residues. V was shortened by 2 bases and J by 6 bases, with 7 bases between the two germline ends. Germline V lookup: CDR1 SGHTA, CDR2 FQGNSA. CDR3 protein: CASSLHGSGELFF. The CDR3 DNA is TGTGCCAGCAGCTTACACGGTTCCGGGGAGCTGTTTTTT.

This clonotype occurred many times. CDR3: CASSQEGQAYEQYF. The CDR3 nucleotides are TGTGCCAGCAGCCAGGAAGGACAGGCCTACGAGCAGTACTTC. The chain combines TRBV13 with TRBJ2-7, with TRBD1 identical over 7 bases. J was trimmed by 2 bases and V by 5 bases; bases with no gene match: 6. CDR1 is PRHDT, CDR2 FYEKMQ, per germline (reference sequence). The CDR3 contains 14 residues.

In this sample, this clonotype turned up many times. The chain links TRBV11-1 to TRBJ2-2; 12 positions agree with TRBD1. This CDR3 region has 17 residues. The germline V gene encodes CDR1 SGHAT and CDR2 FQDESV (reference sequence). V dropped 5 bases and J dropped 5; count of bases not matched to a gene: 9. CDR3 region: CASSREGTGGPTGELFF. The CDR3 nucleotides are TGTGCCAGCAGCCGGGAGGGGACAGGGGGCCCAACCGGGGAGCTGTTTTTT.

Only a few counts were recorded for this clonotype. This rearrangement joins TRBV7-8 to TRBJ2-5; perhaps TRBD2 as D (5 bases). CDR1 is SGHVS and CDR2 is FQNEAQ in the germline V gene. The CDR3 spans 13 residues. Trimming took off 2 bases at V and 5 bases at J, with 9 bases between the two ends. This CDR3 is CASSLTRSETQYF. The CDR3 nucleotides are TGTGCCAGCAGCTTAACTAGGAGCGAGACCCAGTACTTC.

The rearrangement links TRBV20-1 to TRBJ2-1; D call uncertain. This CDR3 is built from 11 residues. Germline loops: CDR1 DFQATT, CDR2 SNEGSKA (reference sequence). Trimming removed 5 bases at V and 8 bases at J, with 10 bases between. The CDR3 DNA is TGCAGTGCTGCTTACTATCATGAGCAGTTCTTC. Translating gives CSAAYYHEQFF.

Ten or more counts support this clonotype. The rearrangement uses TRBV2 and TRBJ2-2; unclear D gene. Per the germline V gene, CDR1 is SNHLY and CDR2 is FYNNEI. Trimming stripped 6 bases from V and 4 bases from J, with 12 bases between. The CDR3 spans 14 residues. CDR3 residues: CASSYSTVTGELFF. CDR3 in DNA: TGTGCCAGCAGCTATTCAACAGTCACCGGGGAGCTGTTTTTT.

This clonotype has more than one count but fewer than ten. This chain links TRBV11-2 with TRBJ1-5; maybe TRBD1 (5 bases). Germline V gene sequence: CDR1 SGHAT, CDR2 FQNNGV. The CDR3 totals 14 residues. Trimming left V 5 bases short and J 7 bases short, with 15 bases between. The CDR3 region is CASSPGRGRQPQHF. The CDR3 DNA follows: TGTGCCAGCAGCCCCGGTCGGGGGAGGCAGCCCCAGCATTTT.

This chain connects TRBV14 to TRBJ1-1, with D possibly being TRBD1 (5 bases). Germline-derived CDR1 and CDR2 are SGHDN and FVKESK. This CDR3 contains 13 residues. V dropped 4 bases and J dropped 12 bases, with 18 bases sitting between them. CDR3 amino acids: CASSPLEGRDPFF. For the CDR3, the DNA is TGTGCCAGCAGCCCCCTAGAGGGGCGTGATCCTTTCTTT.